Listed below are T cell receptor beta chains from one sample, sequenced in a study of control samples from healthy donors and cancer patients. The repertoire was sequenced with immunoSEQ multiplex PCR; TCRdb's copy has only in-frame clones and lacks some. The table has about 180,000 clones, around 87% seen once. The sequencing sample was made of blood. All receptors come from a woman between 45 and 60 years old in good health. Each CDR3 is given with its conserved first and last residue. D genes are given only for firm matches. Expanded clones get a size class; other rows say once, few or many, or leave the size out.

j_gene: TRBJ2-2; v_gene: TRBV20-1; abundance: .; d_gene: TRBD2; CDR3aa: CSASRLAGVLSTGELFF; CDR3nt: TGCAGTGCTAGTCGGCTAGCGGGAGTCTTAAGCACCGGGGAGCTGTTTTTT
j_gene: TRBJ1-1; v_gene: TRBV29-1; abundance: .; d_gene: .; CDR3aa: CSVASGRGTEAFF; CDR3nt: TGCAGCGTTGCCTCCGGACGGGGGACTGAAGCTTTCTTT
j_gene: TRBJ2-5; v_gene: TRBV12-3/TRBV12-4; abundance: .; d_gene: .; CDR3aa: CASDRISGETQYF; CDR3nt: TGTGCCAGCGATCGAATCAGTGGGGAGACCCAGTACTTC
j_gene: TRBJ2-7; v_gene: TRBV7-7; abundance: .; d_gene: TRBD1; CDR3aa: CASSPGQGNEQYF; CDR3nt: TGTGCTAGCAGCCCGGGACAGGGGAACGAGCAGTACTTC
j_gene: TRBJ2-7; v_gene: TRBV9; abundance: .; d_gene: .; CDR3aa: CASSVGAGRGYEQYF; CDR3nt: TGTGCCAGCAGCGTAGGAGCCGGGAGAGGGTACGAGCAGTACTTC
j_gene: TRBJ2-1; v_gene: TRBV30; abundance: .; d_gene: .; CDR3aa: CAWSVGNEQFF; CDR3nt: TGTGCCTGGAGTGTGGGAAATGAGCAGTTCTTC
j_gene: TRBJ2-3; v_gene: TRBV4-3; abundance: .; d_gene: .; CDR3aa: CASSQDSGVDTQYF; CDR3nt: TGCGCCAGCAGCCAAGATTCTGGTGTAGATACGCAGTATTTT
j_gene: TRBJ2-5; v_gene: TRBV24-1; abundance: .; d_gene: .; CDR3aa: CATSDFRGGPETQYF; CDR3nt: TGTGCCACCAGTGATTTCCGGGGCGGTCCGGAGACCCAGTACTTC
j_gene: TRBJ1-4; v_gene: TRBV19; abundance: few; d_gene: .; CDR3aa: CASSWTVNEKLFF; CDR3nt: TGTGCCAGTAGTTGGACCGTGAATGAAAAACTGTTTTTT
j_gene: TRBJ1-4; v_gene: TRBV19; abundance: once; d_gene: .; CDR3aa: CASSSDIDYWLFF; CDR3nt: TGTGCCAGTAGCTCCGACATAGATTATTGGCTGTTTTTT
j_gene: TRBJ1-2; v_gene: TRBV11-2; abundance: .; d_gene: .; CDR3aa: CASSLSQGNYGYTF; CDR3nt: TGTGCCAGCAGCTTATCACAGGGTAACTATGGCTACACCTTC
j_gene: TRBJ2-7; v_gene: TRBV7-8; abundance: .; d_gene: TRBD1; CDR3aa: CASRLPGGEQYF; CDR3nt: TGTGCCAGCAGACTGCCAGGGGGCGAGCAGTACTTC
j_gene: TRBJ1-1; v_gene: TRBV5-4; abundance: .; d_gene: TRBD1; CDR3aa: CASSPANRGATEAFF; CDR3nt: TGTGCCAGCAGCCCAGCGAACAGGGGAGCCACTGAAGCTTTCTTT
j_gene: TRBJ1-1; v_gene: TRBV5-1; abundance: .; d_gene: .; CDR3aa: CASSGDTEAFF; CDR3nt: TGCGCCAGCAGCGGTGACACTGAAGCTTTCTTT
j_gene: TRBJ2-3; v_gene: TRBV27; abundance: few; d_gene: .; CDR3aa: CASTRPPNTQYF; CDR3nt: TGTGCCAGCACCCGCCCCCCCAATACGCAGTATTTT
j_gene: TRBJ2-7; v_gene: TRBV7-7; abundance: .; d_gene: .; CDR3aa: CASSLRRPGLGIRSYEQYF; CDR3nt: TGTGCTAGCAGCTTAAGGAGACCGGGCCTAGGGATCAGGTCCTACGAGCAGTACTTC
j_gene: TRBJ2-5; v_gene: TRBV12-3/TRBV12-4; abundance: .; d_gene: .; CDR3aa: CASRPGLQETQYF; CDR3nt: TGTGCCAGCAGGCCGGGACTCCAAGAGACCCAGTACTTC
j_gene: TRBJ2-5; v_gene: TRBV7-2; abundance: .; d_gene: .; CDR3aa: CASSRTIQETQYF; CDR3nt: TGTGCCAGCAGCCGGACAATCCAAGAGACCCAGTACTTC
j_gene: TRBJ2-5; v_gene: TRBV11-2; abundance: .; d_gene: .; CDR3aa: CASSRGGVTSAQETQYF; CDR3nt: TGTGCCAGCAGCAGAGGCGGCGTAACGTCAGCGCAAGAGACCCAGTACTTC
j_gene: TRBJ1-1; v_gene: TRBV18; abundance: .; d_gene: .; CDR3aa: CASSPPEGLNTEAFF; CDR3nt: TGTGCCAGCTCACCACCGGAGGGCCTGAACACTGAAGCTTTCTTT